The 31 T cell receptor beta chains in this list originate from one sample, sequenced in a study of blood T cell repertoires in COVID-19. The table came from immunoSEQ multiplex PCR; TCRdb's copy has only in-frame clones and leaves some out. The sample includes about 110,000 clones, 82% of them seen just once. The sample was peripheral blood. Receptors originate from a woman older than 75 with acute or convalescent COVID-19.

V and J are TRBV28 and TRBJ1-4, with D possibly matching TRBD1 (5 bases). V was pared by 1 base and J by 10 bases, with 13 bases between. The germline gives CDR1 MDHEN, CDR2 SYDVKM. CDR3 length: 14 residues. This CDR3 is CASSLSQVLGKLFF. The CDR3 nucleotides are TGTGCCAGCAGTTTATCACAGGTTCTTGGAAAACTGTTTTTT.

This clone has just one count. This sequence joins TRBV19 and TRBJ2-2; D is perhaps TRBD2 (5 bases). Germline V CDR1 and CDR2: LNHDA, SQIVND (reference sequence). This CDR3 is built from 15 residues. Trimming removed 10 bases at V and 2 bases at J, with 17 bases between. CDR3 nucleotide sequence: TGTGCCACCAAATTGTCCAGCGGCAACACCGGGGAGCTGTTTTTT. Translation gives CATKLSSGNTGELFF.

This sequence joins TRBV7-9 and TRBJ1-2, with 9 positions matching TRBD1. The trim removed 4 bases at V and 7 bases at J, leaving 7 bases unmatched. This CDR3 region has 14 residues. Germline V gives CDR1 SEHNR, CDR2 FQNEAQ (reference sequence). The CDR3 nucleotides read TGTGCCAGCAGCTCCGGGACAGGGCCCTCTGGCTACACCTTC. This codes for CASSSGTGPSGYTF. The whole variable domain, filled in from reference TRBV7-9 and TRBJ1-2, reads DTGVSQNPRHKITKRGQNVTFRCDPISEHNRLYWYRQTLGQGPEFLTYFQNEAQLEKSRLLSDRFSAERPKGSFSTLEIQRTEQGDSAMYLCASSSGTGPSGYTFGSGTRLTVV.

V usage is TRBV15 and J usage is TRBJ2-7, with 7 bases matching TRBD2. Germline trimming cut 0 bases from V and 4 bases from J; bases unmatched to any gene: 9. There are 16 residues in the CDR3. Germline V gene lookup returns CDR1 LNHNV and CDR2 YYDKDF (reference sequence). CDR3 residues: CATSRDGEGPDYEQYF. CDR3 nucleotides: TGTGCCACCAGCAGAGACGGGGAGGGGCCGGATTACGAGCAGTACTTC. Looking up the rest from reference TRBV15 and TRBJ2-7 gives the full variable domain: DAMVIQNPRYQVTQFGKPVTLSCSQTLNHNVMYWYQQKSSQAPKLLFHYYDKDFNNEADTPDNFQSRRPNTSFCFLDIRSPGLGDTAMYLCATSRDGEGPDYEQYFGPGTRLTVT.

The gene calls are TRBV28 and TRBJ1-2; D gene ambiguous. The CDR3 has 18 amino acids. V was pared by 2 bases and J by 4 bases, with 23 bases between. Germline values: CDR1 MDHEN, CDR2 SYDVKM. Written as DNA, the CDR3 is TGTGCCAGCAGTTTACCCAATATGCCGGGAATTCTTTTCTATGGCTACACCTTC. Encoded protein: CASSLPNMPGILFYGYTF.

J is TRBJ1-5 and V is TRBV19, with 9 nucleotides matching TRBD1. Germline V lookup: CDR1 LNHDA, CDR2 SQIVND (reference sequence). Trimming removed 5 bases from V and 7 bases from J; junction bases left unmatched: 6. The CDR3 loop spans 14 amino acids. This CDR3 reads CASSVGQGGQPQHF. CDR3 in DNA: TGTGCCAGTAGTGTGGGACAGGGTGGCCAGCCCCAGCATTTT.

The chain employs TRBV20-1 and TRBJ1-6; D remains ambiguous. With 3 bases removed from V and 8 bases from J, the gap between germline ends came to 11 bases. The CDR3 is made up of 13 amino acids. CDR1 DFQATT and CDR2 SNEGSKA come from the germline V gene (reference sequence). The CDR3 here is CSASNSYDSPLHF. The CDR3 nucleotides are TGCAGTGCTAGTAACAGCTACGATTCACCCCTCCACTTT.

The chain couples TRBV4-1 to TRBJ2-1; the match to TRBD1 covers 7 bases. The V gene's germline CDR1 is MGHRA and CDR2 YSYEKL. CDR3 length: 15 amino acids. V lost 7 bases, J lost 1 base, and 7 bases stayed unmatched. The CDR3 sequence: CASTLTGRSYNEQFF. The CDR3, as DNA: TGCGCCAGCACCTTGACAGGGCGGTCCTACAATGAGCAGTTCTTC.

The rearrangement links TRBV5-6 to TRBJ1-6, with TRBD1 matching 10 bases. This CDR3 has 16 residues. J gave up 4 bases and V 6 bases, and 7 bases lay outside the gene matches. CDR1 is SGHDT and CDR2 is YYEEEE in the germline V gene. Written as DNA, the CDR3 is TGTGCCAGCACCAGACAGGGGGCGGGATATAATTCACCCCTCCACTTT. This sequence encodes CASTRQGAGYNSPLHF.

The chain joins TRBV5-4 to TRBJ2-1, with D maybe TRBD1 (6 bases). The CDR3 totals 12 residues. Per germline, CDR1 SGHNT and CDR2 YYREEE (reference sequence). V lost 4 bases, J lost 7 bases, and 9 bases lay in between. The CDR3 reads CASSPQGNEQFF. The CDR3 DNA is TGTGCCAGCAGCCCACAGGGTAATGAGCAGTTCTTC.

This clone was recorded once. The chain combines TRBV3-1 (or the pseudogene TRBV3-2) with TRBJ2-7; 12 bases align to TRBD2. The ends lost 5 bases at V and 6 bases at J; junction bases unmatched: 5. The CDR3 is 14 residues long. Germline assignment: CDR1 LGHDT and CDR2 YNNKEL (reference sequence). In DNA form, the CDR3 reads TGTGCCAGCAGCTTTGGACTAGCGGGACGCGAGCAGTACTTC. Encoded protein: CASSFGLAGREQYF.

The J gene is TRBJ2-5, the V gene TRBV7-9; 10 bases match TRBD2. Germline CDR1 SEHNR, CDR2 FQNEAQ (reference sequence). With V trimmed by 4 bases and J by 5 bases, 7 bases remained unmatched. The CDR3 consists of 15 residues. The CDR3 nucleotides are TGTGCCAGCAGCTCCTCTAGCGGGAGCGGGGAGACCCAGTACTTC. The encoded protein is CASSSSSGSGETQYF. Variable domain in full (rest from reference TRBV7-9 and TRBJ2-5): DTGVSQNPRHKITKRGQNVTFRCDPISEHNRLYWYRQTLGQGPEFLTYFQNEAQLEKSRLLSDRFSAERPKGSFSTLEIQRTEQGDSAMYLCASSSSSGSGETQYFGPGTRLLVL.

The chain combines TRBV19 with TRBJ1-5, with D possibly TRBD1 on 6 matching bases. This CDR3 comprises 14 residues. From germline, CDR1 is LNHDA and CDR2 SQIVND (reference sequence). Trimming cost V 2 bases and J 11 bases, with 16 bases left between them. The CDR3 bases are TGTGCCAGTAGTATAATGGCAGGGGCAAGGGCCCAGCATTTT. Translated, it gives CASSIMAGARAQHF.

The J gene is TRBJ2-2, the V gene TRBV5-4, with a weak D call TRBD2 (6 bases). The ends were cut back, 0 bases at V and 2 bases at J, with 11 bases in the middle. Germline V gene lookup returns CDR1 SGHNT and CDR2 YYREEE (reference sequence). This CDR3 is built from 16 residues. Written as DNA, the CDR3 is TGTGCCAGCAGCTTGGGACTAGTTGGAAACACCGGGGAGCTGTTTTTT. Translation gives CASSLGLVGNTGELFF.

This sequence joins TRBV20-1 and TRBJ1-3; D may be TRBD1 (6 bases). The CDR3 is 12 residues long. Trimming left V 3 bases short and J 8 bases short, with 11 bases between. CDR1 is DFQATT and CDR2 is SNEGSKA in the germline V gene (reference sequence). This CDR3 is CSASLGGDTIYF. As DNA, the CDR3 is TGCAGTGCTAGTCTAGGGGGGGACACCATATATTTT.

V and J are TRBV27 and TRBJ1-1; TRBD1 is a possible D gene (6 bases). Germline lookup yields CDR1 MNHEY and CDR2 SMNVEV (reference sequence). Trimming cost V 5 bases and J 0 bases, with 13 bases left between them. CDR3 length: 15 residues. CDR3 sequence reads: CASSASTGMNTEAFF. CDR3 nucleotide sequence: TGTGCCAGCAGTGCGAGTACAGGGATGAACACTGAAGCTTTCTTT.

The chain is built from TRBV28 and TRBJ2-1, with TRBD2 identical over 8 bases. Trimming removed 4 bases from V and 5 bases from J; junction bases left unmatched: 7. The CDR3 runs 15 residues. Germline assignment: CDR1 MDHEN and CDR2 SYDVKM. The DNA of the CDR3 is TGTGCCAGCAGTTACACCGGGACTAGACACAATGAGCAGTTCTTC. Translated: CASSYTGTRHNEQFF.

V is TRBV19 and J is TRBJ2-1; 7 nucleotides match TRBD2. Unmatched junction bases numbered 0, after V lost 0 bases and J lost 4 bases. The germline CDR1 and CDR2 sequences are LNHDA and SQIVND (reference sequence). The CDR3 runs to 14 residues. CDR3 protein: CASSIDGGYNEQFF. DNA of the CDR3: TGTGCCAGTAGTATAGACGGGGGGTACAATGAGCAGTTCTTC.

CDR3 DNA sequence: TGTGCCACCAGCAGAGAAAACAGGAACACAGATACGCAGTATTTT. Amino acids: CATSRENRNTDTQYF. The genes are TRBV15 and TRBJ2-3, with D perhaps TRBD1 (5 bases). Germline-derived CDR1 and CDR2 are LNHNV and YYDKDF (reference sequence). CDR3 length: 15 residues. The germline V and J ends were trimmed by 0 bases and 2 bases, with 9 bases remaining between them.

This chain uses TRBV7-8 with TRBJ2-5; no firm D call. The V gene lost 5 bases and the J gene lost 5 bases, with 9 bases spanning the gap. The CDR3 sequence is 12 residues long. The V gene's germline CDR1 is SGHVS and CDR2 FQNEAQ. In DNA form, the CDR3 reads TGTGCCAGCAGCCCCCTCGGGGAGACCCAGTACTTC. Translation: CASSPLGETQYF.

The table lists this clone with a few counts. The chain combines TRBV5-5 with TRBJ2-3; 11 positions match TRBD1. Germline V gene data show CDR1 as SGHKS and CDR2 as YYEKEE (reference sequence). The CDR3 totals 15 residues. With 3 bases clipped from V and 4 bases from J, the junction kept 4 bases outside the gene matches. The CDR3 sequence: CASSWTGGNADTQYF. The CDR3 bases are TGTGCCAGCAGCTGGACAGGGGGCAACGCAGATACGCAGTATTTT.

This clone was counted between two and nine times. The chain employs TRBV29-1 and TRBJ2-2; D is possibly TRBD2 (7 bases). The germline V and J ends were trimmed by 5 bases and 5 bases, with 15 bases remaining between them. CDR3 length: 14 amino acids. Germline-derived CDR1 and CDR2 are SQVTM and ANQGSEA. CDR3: CSVRSGGRTGELFF. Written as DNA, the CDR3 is TGCAGCGTTCGGTCGGGGGGCCGGACCGGGGAGCTGTTTTTT.

In nucleotides, the CDR3 is TGTGCCACCAGTGATCGATACAGGGACTATGGCTACACCTTC. It yields the protein CATSDRYRDYGYTF. The rearrangement links TRBV24-1 to TRBJ1-2; maybe TRBD1 (6 bases). Germline-derived CDR1 and CDR2 are KGHDR and SFDVKD. Trimming stripped 3 bases from V and 3 bases from J, with 10 bases between. This CDR3 is 14 amino acids long.

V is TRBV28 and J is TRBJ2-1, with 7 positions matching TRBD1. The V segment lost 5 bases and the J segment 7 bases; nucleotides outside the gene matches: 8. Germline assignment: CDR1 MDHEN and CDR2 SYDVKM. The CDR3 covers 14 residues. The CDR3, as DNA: TGTGCCAGCAGTATTGTAGGGGGCGGAAATGAGCAGTTCTTC. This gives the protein CASSIVGGGNEQFF.

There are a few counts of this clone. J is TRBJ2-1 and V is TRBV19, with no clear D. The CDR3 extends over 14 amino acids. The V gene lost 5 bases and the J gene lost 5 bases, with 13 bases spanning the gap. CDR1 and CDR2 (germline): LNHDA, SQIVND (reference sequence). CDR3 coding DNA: TGTGCCAGTAGTGCTGGCGGAAGTAACAATGAGCAGTTCTTC. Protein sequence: CASSAGGSNNEQFF. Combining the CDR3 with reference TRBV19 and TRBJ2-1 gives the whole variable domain DGGITQSPKYLFRKEGQNVTLSCEQNLNHDAMYWYRQDPGQGLRLIYYSQIVNDFQKGDIAEGYSVSREKKESFPLTVTSAQKNPTAFYLCASSAGGSNNEQFFGPGTRLTVL.

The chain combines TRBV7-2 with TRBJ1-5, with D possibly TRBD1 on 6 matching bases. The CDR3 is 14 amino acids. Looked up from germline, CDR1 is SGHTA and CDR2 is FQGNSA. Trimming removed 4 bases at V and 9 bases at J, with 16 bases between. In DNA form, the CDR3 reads TGTGCCAGCAGCTCAGAGACAGGAAATTGGCCCCAGCATTTT. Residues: CASSSETGNWPQHF.

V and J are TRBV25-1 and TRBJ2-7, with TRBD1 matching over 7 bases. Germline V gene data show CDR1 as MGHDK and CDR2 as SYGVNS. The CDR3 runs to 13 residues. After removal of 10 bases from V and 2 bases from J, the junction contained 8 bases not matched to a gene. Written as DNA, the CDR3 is TGTGCCACAGGACAGGCCGGGGCCTACGAGCAGTACTTC. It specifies CATGQAGAYEQYF.

The CDR3 nucleotides are TGTGCCAGCAGTGATCGGACAGGAATAGGAACTGAAGCTTTCTTT. Its translation is CASSDRTGIGTEAFF. The chain employs TRBV25-1 and TRBJ1-1, with 7 nucleotides matching TRBD1. This CDR3 has 15 residues. CDR1 MGHDK and CDR2 SYGVNS come from the germline V gene. J gave up 5 bases and V 3 bases, and 9 bases lay outside the gene matches.

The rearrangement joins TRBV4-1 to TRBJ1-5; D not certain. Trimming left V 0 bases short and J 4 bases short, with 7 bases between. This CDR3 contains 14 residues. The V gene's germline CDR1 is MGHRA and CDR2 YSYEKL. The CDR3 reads CASSQENPNQPQHF. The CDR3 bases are TGCGCCAGCAGCCAAGAAAATCCGAATCAGCCCCAGCATTTT.

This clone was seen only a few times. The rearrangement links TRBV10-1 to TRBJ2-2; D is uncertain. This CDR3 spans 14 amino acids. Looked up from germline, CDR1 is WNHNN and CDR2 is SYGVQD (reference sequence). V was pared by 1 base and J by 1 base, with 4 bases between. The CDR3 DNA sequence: TGCGCCAGCAGTGAGTTACAGAACACCGGGGAGCTGTTTTTT. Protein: CASSELQNTGELFF.

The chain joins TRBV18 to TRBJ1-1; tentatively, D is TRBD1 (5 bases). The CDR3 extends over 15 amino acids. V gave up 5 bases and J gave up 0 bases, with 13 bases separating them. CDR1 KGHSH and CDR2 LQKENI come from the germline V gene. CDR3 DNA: TGTGCCAGCTCAACAGGACCCCGTATGAACACTGAAGCTTTCTTT. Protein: CASSTGPRMNTEAFF.